This T cell receptor (beta chain) was captured in a study of molecular identifiers for immune sequencing clone quantification. Notes on the study in general: Over 98% of effector molecules, but under 1% in naive cells, were held by clones with more than 20 RNA copies.

Germline-derived CDR1 and CDR2 are LGHNT and FRNRAP. The CDR3 length is 13 residues. Between the trimmed V and J ends, which lost 6 bases and 3 bases, there was a span of 9 bases. Bulk libraries came from a prior protocol with listed TCR primers. TCRdb ran MiXCR on the PCR reads and lists one entry per CDR3 protein. The sample contains about 510,000 distinct CDR3 sequences, roughly 26% of which appear only once. With RNA at 10%, 30% or 50%, naive CD8 libraries came from approximately 22,000 to 940,000 sorted cells. Concerning this clonotype itself: The antigen remains undetermined.

This clonotype was sampled from a human donor in good health. Some libraries in this study had Jurkat cell RNA spiked in. The chain couples TRBV12-5 to TRBJ1-5; D unclear. The source material was naive CD8+ T cells from blood, with Jurkat cell RNA spiked in. Documented subset: FACS-sorted CD8+CD4-CCR7+CD45RA+ naive T cells. CDR3 amino acids: CASGPPHNQPQHF. The CDR3 region has the DNA TGTGCTAGTGGCCCCCCCCACAATCAGCCCCAGCATTTT.